The rows below give T cell receptor beta chains drawn from one sample of a study of blood T cell repertoires in COVID-19. Repertoires were generated with immunoSEQ multiplex PCR, while TCRdb's copy carries only in-frame clones and drops some. The table includes 150,000 or so clones, roughly 80% detected once. The material sequenced was peripheral blood. These receptors came from a woman aged 35 to 49 with COVID-19, enrolled during active disease. Each CDR3 is given with its conserved first and last residue. Clone size is shown for a subset of rows, as once, few, many or a class of expanded clone.

>TRBV2|many
CASKQGRQETQYF
>TRBV28|.
CASSYQGEYGYTF
>TRBV18|.
CASSPESGASYEQYF
>TRBV5-5|.
CASSLVGQGRSGGTDTQYF
>TRBV15|.
CATSRDRLAGGPSEQFF
>TRBV18|.
CASSLSTYTDTQYF
>TRBV28|.
CASSLVAPADTEAFF
>TRBV3-1/TRBV3-2|.
CASSPLNANSPLHF
>TRBV18|few
CASSAGQGNTEAFF
>TRBV6-4|.
CASSDLRSGELFF
>TRBV7-9|.
CASRLGLAEYNEQFF
>TRBV5-6|.
CASSWDSTNSPLHF
>TRBV10-1|few
CASSPSRETSGHEQFF
>TRBV18|.
CASSPPGLAGVDEQFF